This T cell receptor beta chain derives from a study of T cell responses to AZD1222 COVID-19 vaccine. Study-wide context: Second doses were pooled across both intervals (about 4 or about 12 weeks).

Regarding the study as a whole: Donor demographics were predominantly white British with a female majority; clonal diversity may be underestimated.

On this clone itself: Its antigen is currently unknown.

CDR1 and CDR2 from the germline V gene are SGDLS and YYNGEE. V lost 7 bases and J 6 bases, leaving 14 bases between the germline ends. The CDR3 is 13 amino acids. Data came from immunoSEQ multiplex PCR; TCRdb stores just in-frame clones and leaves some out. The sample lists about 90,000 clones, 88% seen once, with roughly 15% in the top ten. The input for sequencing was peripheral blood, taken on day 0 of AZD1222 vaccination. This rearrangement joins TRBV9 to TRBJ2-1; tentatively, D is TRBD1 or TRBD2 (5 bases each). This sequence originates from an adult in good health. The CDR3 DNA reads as TGTGCCAGCCAATGGGGGAGTCCCAATGAGCAGTTCTTC. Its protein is CASQWGSPNEQFF.